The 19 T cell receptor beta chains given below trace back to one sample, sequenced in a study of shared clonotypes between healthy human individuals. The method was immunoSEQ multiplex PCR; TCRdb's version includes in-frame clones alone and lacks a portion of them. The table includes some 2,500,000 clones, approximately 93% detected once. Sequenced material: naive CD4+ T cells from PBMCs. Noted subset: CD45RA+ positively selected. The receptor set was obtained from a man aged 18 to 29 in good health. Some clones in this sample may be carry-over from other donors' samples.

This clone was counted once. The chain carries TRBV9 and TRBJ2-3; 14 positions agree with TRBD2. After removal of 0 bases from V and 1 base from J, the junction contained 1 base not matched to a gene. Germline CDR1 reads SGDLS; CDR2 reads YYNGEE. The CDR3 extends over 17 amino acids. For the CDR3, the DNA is TGTGCCAGCAGCGTAGGGGGACTAGCGGGGGGCACAGATACGCAGTATTTT. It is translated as CASSVGGLAGGTDTQYF.

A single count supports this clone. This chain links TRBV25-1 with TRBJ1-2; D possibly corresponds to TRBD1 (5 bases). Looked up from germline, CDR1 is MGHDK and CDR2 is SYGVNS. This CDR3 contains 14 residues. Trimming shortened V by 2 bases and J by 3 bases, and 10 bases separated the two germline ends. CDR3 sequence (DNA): TGTGCCAGCAGTGAACAGGGCTTCGACTATGGCTACACCTTC. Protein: CASSEQGFDYGYTF.

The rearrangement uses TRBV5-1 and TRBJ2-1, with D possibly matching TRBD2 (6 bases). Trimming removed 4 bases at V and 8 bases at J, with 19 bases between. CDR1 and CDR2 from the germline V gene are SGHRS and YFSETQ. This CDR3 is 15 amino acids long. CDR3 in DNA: TGCGCCAGCAGCCCCCCTCCTAGCGTTGACTATGAGCAGTTCTTC. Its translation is CASSPPPSVDYEQFF.

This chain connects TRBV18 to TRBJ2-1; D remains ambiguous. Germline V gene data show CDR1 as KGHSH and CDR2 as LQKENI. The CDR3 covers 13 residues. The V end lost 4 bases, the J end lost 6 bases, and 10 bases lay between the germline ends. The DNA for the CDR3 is TGTGCCAGCTCACTGATGGTGGCCAATGAGCAGTTCTTC. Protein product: CASSLMVANEQFF.

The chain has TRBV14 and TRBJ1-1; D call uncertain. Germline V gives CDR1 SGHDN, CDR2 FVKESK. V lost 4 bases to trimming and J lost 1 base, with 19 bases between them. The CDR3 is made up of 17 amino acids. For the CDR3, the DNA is TGTGCCAGCAGCCCCCGAAAGACAATGGGCCGGAACACTGAAGCTTTCTTT. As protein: CASSPRKTMGRNTEAFF.

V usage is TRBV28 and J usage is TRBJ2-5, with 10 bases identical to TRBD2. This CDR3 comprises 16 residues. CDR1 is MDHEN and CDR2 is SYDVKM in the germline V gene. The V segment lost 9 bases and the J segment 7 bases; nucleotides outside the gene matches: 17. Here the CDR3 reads CASRRMTSGPRGTQYF. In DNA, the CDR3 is TGTGCCAGTAGGAGGATGACTAGCGGGCCACGGGGGACCCAGTACTTC. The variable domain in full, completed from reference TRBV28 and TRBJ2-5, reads DVKVTQSSRYLVKRTGEKVFLECVQDMDHENMFWYRQDPGLGLRLIYFSYDVKMKEKGDIPEGYSVSREKKERFSLILESASTNQTSMYLCASRRMTSGPRGTQYFGPGTRLLVL.

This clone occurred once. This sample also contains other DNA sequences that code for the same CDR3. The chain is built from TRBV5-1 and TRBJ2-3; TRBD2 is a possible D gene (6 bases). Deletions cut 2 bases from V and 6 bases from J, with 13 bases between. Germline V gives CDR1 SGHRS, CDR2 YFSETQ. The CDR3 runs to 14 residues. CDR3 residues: CASSFSGGGDTQYF. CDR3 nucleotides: TGCGCCAGCAGCTTCTCAGGCGGAGGGGATACGCAGTATTTT.

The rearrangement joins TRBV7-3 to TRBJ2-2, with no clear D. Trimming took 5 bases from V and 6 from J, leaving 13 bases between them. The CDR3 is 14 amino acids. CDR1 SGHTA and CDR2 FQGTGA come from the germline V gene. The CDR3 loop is CASSRTPTAGELFF. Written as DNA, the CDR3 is TGTGCCAGCAGCCGAACCCCCACAGCCGGGGAGCTGTTTTTT. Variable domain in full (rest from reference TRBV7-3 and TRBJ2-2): GAGVSQTPSNKVTEKGKYVELRCDPISGHTALYWYRQSLGQGPEFLIYFQGTGAADDSGLPNDRFFAVRPEGSVSTLKIQRTERGDSAVYLCASSRTPTAGELFFGEGSRLTVL.

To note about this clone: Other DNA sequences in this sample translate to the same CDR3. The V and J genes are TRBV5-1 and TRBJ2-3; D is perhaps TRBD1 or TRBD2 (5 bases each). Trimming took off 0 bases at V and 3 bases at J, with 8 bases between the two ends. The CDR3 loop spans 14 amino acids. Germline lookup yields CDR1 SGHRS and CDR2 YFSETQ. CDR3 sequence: CASSLGGGTDTQYF. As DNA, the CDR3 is TGCGCCAGCAGCTTGGGGGGCGGGACAGATACGCAGTATTTT.

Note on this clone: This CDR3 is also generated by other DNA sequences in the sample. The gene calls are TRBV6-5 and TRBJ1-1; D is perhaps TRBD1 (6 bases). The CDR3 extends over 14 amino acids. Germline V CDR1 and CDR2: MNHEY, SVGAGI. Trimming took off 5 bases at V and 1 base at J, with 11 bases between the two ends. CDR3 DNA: TGTGCCAGCAGTCGAACGGGGGCGAACACTGAAGCTTTCTTT. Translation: CASSRTGANTEAFF.

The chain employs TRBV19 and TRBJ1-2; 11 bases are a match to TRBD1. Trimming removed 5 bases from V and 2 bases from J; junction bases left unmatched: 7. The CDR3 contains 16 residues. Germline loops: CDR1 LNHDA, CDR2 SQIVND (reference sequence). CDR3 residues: CASSPDRGRMNYGYTF. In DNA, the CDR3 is TGTGCCAGTAGTCCGGACAGGGGGCGCATGAACTATGGCTACACCTTC.

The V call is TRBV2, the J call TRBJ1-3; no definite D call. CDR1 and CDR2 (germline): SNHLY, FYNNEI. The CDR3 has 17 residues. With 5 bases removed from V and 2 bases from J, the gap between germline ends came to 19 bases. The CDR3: CASSPDSGRLAGNTIYF. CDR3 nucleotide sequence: TGTGCCAGCAGTCCGGACTCCGGGCGACTGGCTGGAAACACCATATATTTT.

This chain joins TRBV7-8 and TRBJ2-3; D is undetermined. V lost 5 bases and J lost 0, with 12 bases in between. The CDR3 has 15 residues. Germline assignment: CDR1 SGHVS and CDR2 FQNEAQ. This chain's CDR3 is CASSATRPSTDTQYF. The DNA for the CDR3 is TGTGCCAGCAGCGCCACAAGACCCAGCACAGATACGCAGTATTTT.

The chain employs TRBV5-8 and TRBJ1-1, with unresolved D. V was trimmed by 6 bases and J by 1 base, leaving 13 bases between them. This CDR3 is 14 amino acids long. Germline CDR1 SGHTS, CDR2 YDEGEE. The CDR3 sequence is CASNHPKGNTEAFF. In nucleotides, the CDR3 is TGTGCCAGCAACCACCCTAAGGGGAACACTGAAGCTTTCTTT.

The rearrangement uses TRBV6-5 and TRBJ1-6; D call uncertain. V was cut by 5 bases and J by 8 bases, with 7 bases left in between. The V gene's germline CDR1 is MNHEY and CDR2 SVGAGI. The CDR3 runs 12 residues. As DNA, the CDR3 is TGTGCCAGCAGTCCGAGCTATTCACCCCTCCACTTT. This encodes CASSPSYSPLHF.

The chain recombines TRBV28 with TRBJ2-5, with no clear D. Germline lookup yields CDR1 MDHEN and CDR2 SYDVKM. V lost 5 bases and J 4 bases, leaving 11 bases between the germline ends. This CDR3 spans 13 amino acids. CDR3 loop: CASSLRTLETQYF. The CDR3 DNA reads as TGTGCCAGCAGTCTCAGGACCTTAGAGACCCAGTACTTC.

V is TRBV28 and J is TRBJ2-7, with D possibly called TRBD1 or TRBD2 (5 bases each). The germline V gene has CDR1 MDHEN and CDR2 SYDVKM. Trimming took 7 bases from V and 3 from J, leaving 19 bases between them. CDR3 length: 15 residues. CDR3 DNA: TGTGCCAGCACCACGAGAGGGACGACTCGCTACGAGCAGTACTTC. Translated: CASTTRGTTRYEQYF.

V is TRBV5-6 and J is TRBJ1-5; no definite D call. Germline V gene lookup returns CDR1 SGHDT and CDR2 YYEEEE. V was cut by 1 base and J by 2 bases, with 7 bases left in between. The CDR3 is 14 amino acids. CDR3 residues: CASSLWGGNQPQHF. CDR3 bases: TGTGCCAGCAGCTTGTGGGGAGGCAATCAGCCCCAGCATTTT.

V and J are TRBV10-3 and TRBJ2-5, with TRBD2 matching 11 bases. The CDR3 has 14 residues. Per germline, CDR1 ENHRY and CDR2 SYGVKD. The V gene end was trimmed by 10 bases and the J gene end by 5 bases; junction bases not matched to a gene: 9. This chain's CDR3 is CATRQTSGTETQYF. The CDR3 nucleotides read TGTGCCACCCGTCAGACTAGCGGGACGGAGACCCAGTACTTC.